Below are 7 T cell receptor beta chains sequenced from a single sample in a study of regulatory T cells in long-lasting Graves disease. Time point described: newly diagnosed GD, antithyroid drugs for less than 3 months. Extracted RNA from PBMCs served as the source of the TCR library. Arm-PCR of CDR3 regions and iRepertoire HTBI primers were the basis on which TCR beta libraries were built. TCRdb reprocessed the multiplex PCR reads with MiXCR, giving one entry per CDR3 protein. There are 200,000 to 250,000 distinct CDR3 sequences in the sample; roughly 18% occur only once, and approximately 20% lies in the top ten. The sample in question was peripheral blood mononuclear cells (PBMCs), obtained at new diagnosis, from a patient treated with antithyroid drugs. These receptors came from a female donor with Graves disease.

At least ten counts were recorded for this clonotype. The CDR3 region is CATSDTRGSSYNEQFF. CDR3 bases: TGTGCCACCAGTGATACTAGGGGGAGCTCCTACAATGAGCAGTTCTTC. This sequence joins TRBV24-1 and TRBJ2-1, with D tentatively TRBD1 (6 bases). Germline V lookup: CDR1 KGHDR, CDR2 SFDVKD. The CDR3 covers 16 residues. Trimming shortened V by 3 bases and J by 0 bases, and 11 bases separated the two germline ends.

This clonotype was detected many times. The chain carries TRBV11-1 and TRBJ2-2; 11 bases are shared with TRBD2. V was pared by 5 bases and J by 1 base, with 3 bases of the junction left unmatched. The CDR3 is 16 amino acids. Germline lookup yields CDR1 SGHAT and CDR2 FQDESV (reference sequence). The CDR3 region is CASSRGLAENTGELFF. DNA of the CDR3: TGTGCCAGCAGCCGGGGACTAGCGGAGAACACCGGGGAGCTGTTTTTT.

This clonotype was picked up many times. V usage is TRBV7-2 and J usage is TRBJ2-7; D perhaps matches TRBD1 (6 bases). V was clipped by 4 bases and J by 3 bases, with 13 bases between them. Germline-derived CDR1 and CDR2 are SGHTA and FQGNSA. This CDR3 has 14 amino acids. In nucleotides, the CDR3 is TGTGCCAGCAGCTCAGGGGTTAGAGACTACGAGCAGTACTTC. It translates to CASSSGVRDYEQYF.

This clonotype was observed many times. V and J are TRBV6-1 and TRBJ1-1; no definite D call. CDR1 and CDR2 (germline): MNHNS, SASEGT. The CDR3 has 15 residues. The V end was cut by 4 bases, the J end by 2 bases, with 14 bases between. The CDR3 DNA follows: TGTGCCAGCAGTGGCCCCTTTGGATACAACACTGAAGCTTTCTTT. Its protein is CASSGPFGYNTEAFF.

This clonotype was recorded at least ten times. CDR3 amino acids: CSAQPGDRGWETQYF. DNA for the CDR3: TGCAGTGCTCAACCCGGGGACAGGGGATGGGAGACCCAGTACTTC. This chain uses TRBV20-1 with TRBJ2-5; 10 nucleotides align to TRBD1. The germline gives CDR1 DFQATT, CDR2 SNEGSKA (reference sequence). The CDR3 is 15 residues long. The V gene end was trimmed by 5 bases and the J gene end by 5 bases; junction bases not matched to a gene: 11.

This clonotype was recorded many times. This chain links TRBV24-1 with TRBJ2-1; the D call may be TRBD1 or TRBD2 (6 bases each). Germline assignment: CDR1 KGHDR and CDR2 SFDVKD. Trimming shortened V by 3 bases and J by 0 bases, and 11 bases separated the two germline ends. The CDR3 loop spans 16 amino acids. CDR3 bases: TGTGCCACCAGTGATGTGGAGGGGGGCTCCTACAATGAGCAGTTCTTC. This translates into CATSDVEGGSYNEQFF.

This clonotype showed up many times. The V and J genes are TRBV6-1 and TRBJ2-3; possible D gene TRBD2, 6 bases. This CDR3 contains 12 residues. Germline V CDR1 and CDR2: MNHNS, SASEGT. The V and J ends lost 6 bases and 6 bases respectively, with 10 bases between them. The CDR3 protein is CASRSRGDTQYF. The CDR3 nucleotides read TGTGCCAGCAGGAGCCGGGGGGATACGCAGTATTTT.